The clone carrying this T cell receptor beta chain was found many times. Its antigen is currently unknown. This sample was included in a study of T cells after yellow fever vaccination. 5'RACE template switching added a universal primer site and UMIs to TCR cDNA. TCRdb passed the 5' RACE reads through MiXCR, listing each CDR3 protein once. The top ten hold around 19% of the sample, which has about 320,000 distinct CDR3 sequences, around 4.5% seen once. The study, taken as a whole, reports: Among primary-vaccination clones, most reappeared after the booster, at roughly 96% for CD4 and more than 75% for CD8.

The CDR3 sequence is 12 residues long. V lost 6 bases and J 2 bases, leaving 5 bases between the germline ends. This receptor was obtained from a man between 18 and 35 years old who received the YFV17D yellow fever vaccine. The sequences come from PBMCs, collected 15 days after the yellow fever booster vaccination. The V call is TRBV12-3 or TRBV12-4, the J call TRBJ1-5, with no clear D. This CDR3 is CASSLGNQPQHF. The CDR3 DNA sequence: TGTGCCAGCAGCTTGGGCAATCAGCCCCAGCATTTT.